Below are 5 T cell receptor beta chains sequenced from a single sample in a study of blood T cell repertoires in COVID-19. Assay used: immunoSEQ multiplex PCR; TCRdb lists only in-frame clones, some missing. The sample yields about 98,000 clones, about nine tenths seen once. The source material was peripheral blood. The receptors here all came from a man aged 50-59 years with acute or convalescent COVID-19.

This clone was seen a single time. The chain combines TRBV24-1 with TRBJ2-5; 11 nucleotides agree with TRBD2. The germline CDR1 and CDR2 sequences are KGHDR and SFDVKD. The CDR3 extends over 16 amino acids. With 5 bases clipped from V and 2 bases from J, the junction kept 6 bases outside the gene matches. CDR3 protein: CATSASTSGDQETQYF. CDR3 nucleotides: TGTGCCACCAGTGCCTCGACTAGCGGGGATCAAGAGACCCAGTACTTC.

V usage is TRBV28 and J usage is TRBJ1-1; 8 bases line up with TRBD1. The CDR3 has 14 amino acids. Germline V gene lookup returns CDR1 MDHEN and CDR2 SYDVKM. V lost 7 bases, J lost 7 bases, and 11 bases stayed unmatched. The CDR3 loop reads CASTNPGTGYEAFF. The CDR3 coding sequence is TGTGCCAGCACCAACCCCGGGACAGGATATGAAGCTTTCTTT.

CDR3 in DNA: TGTGCCAGCAGCCAACCGGGACTAGCGGGAGGGCTAGCCAAAAACATTCAGTACTTC. Protein product: CASSQPGLAGGLAKNIQYF. The rearrangement links TRBV4-2 to TRBJ2-4; 16 bases agree with TRBD2. The germline V gene has CDR1 LGHNA and CDR2 YNFKEQ. The CDR3 length is 19 residues. J gave up 0 bases and V 2 bases, and 4 bases lay outside the gene matches.

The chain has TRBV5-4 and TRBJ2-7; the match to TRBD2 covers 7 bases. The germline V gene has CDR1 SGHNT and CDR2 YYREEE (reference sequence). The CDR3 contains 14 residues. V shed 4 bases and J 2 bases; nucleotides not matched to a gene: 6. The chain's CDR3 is CASSHRLAPYEQYF. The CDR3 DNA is TGTGCCAGCAGCCATCGACTAGCTCCCTACGAGCAGTACTTC.

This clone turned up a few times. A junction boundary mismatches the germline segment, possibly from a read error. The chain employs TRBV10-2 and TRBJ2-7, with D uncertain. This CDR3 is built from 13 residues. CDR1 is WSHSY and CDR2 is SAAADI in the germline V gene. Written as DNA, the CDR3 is TGCGCCAGCAGAGAGTTTTCTCGTTACGAGCAGTACTTC. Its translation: CASREFSRYEQYF.